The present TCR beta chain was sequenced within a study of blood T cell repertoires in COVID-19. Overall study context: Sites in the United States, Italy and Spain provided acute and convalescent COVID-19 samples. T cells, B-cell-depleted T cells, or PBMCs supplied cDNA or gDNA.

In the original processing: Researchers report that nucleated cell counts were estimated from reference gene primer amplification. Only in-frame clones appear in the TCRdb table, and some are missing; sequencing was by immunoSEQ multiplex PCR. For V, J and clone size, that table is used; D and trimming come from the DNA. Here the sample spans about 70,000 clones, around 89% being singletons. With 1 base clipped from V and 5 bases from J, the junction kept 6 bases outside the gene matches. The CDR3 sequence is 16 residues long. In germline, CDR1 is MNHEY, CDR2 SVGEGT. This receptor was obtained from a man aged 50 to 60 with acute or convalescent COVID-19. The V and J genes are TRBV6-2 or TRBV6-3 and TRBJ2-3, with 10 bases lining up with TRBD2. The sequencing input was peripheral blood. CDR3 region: CASSYLLAGVKDTQYF. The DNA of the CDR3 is TGTGCCAGCAGTTACTTGCTAGCGGGAGTTAAAGATACGCAGTATTTT.